The 25 T cell receptor beta chains below come from one sample, sequenced in a study of Graves' ophthalmopathy and Graves' hyperthyroidism (dated by TCRdb to the late 2010s). Sequenced on an Illumina HiSeq 2000. For repertoire sequencing, the TCR beta CDR3 regions were amplified from RNA transcripts. HTBI primers and the Qiagen OneStep RT-PCR kit were used in a first-round RT-PCR, which was followed by a second-round multiplex PCR, size selection and purification. Clones were called with MiXCR by TCRdb after fastp trimmed the public reads at Q25, and only in-frame beta chains were retained. Each record represents a unique CDR3 protein, reported with the most common genes and DNA among its rows. The sample table holds under 800,000 distinct CDR3 sequences, of which 22% were seen once. Approximately 7% of the sample is held by the ten biggest clonotypes. Sequenced sample: peripheral blood. The receptor source for this set is a young woman with stable Graves' hyperthyroidism. Some clones in this sample may be carry-over from other donors' samples. Donor details come from another sample of the same person, matched by shared clones.

This clonotype was seen at least ten times. V and J are TRBV20-1 and TRBJ2-5; possible D gene TRBD2, 5 bases. This CDR3 has 12 amino acids. With 4 bases removed from V and 4 bases from J, the gap between germline ends came to 10 bases. Per the germline V gene, CDR1 is DFQATT and CDR2 is SNEGSKA (reference sequence). The CDR3 here is CSATGVGETQYF. DNA of the CDR3: TGCAGTGCTACCGGGGTGGGAGAGACCCAGTACTTC.

This clonotype was picked up a small number of times. CDR3 residues: CASGSSARETQYF. The CDR3 DNA reads TGTGCTAGTGGTTCCTCAGCAAGGGAGACCCAGTACTTC. This chain connects TRBV12-5 to TRBJ2-5; no clear D. CDR1 and CDR2 (germline): LGHNT, FRNRAP. CDR3 length: 13 residues. Between the trimmed V and J ends, which lost 4 bases and 5 bases, there was a span of 11 bases.

This chain joins TRBV6-1 and TRBJ1-1; D is uncertain. The CDR3 runs 13 residues. Germline V lookup: CDR1 MNHNS, CDR2 SASEGT. The V end was cut by 10 bases, the J end by 1 base, with 13 bases between. The CDR3 DNA is TGTGCCATCCAAGAAACACGGAACACTGAAGCTTTCTTT. Its translation is CAIQETRNTEAFF.

In its sample, this clonotype was seen many times. The chain recombines TRBV30 with TRBJ2-2; D gene unclear. The CDR3 extends over 13 amino acids. In germline, CDR1 is GTSNPN, CDR2 SVGIG (reference sequence). The V and J ends lost 3 bases and 5 bases respectively, with 10 bases between them. The CDR3 nucleotides are TGTGCCTGGAGGATAGTGACGACCGGGGAGCTGTTTTTT. Translating it yields CAWRIVTTGELFF. The whole variable domain, remainder taken from reference TRBV30 and TRBJ2-2, is SQTIHQWPATLVQPVGSPLSLECTVEGTSNPNLYWYRQAAGRGLQLLFYSVGIGQISSEVPQNLSASRPQDRQFILSSKKLLLSDSGFYLCAWRIVTTGELFFGEGSRLTVL.

In this sample, this clonotype turned up once. This chain uses TRBV19 with TRBJ2-5, with D possibly matching TRBD1 (5 bases). This CDR3 has 16 residues. Trimming pared 4 bases from V and 1 base from J, leaving 16 bases between. Germline V gene data show CDR1 as LNHDA and CDR2 as SQIVND (reference sequence). The CDR3 is CASSTATPGPQETQYF. The CDR3 bases are TGTGCCAGTAGTACCGCCACCCCAGGGCCCCAAGAGACCCAGTACTTC.

This clonotype occurred many times. The CDR3 is CASSPNDRGHSNQPQHF. The CDR3, as DNA: TGTGCCAGCAGTCCTAACGACAGGGGACATAGCAATCAGCCCCAGCATTTT. This sequence joins TRBV6-2 or TRBV6-3 and TRBJ1-5; 8 bases agree with TRBD1. CDR3 size: 17 residues. The germline V gene has CDR1 MNHEY and CDR2 SVGEGT. After removal of 5 bases from V and 0 bases from J, the junction contained 9 bases not matched to a gene.

In its sample, this clonotype was seen many times. This CDR3 reads CASSDRDAGSLHF. CDR3 DNA sequence: TGTGCCAGCAGTGACAGGGACGCCGGGTCCCTCCACTTT. The chain combines TRBV6-1 with TRBJ1-6; tentative D call: TRBD1 (5 bases). In germline, CDR1 is MNHNS, CDR2 SASEGT. The V gene lost 3 bases and the J gene lost 14 bases, with 14 bases spanning the gap. CDR3 size: 13 residues.

Many counts were recorded for this clonotype. The chain carries TRBV7-8 and TRBJ2-2; tentative D call: TRBD1 (6 bases). Deletions cut 5 bases from V and 8 bases from J, with 15 bases between. Looked up from germline, CDR1 is SGHVS and CDR2 is FQNEAQ. This CDR3 contains 14 residues. CDR3 DNA: TGTGCCAGCAGCATACTACAGGGAGCAGGGGAGCTGTTTTTT. It translates to CASSILQGAGELFF.

V and J are TRBV6-2 or TRBV6-3 and TRBJ2-7; no definite D call. The V gene's germline CDR1 is MNHEY and CDR2 SVGEGT. V lost 1 base and J lost 1, with 5 bases in between. The CDR3 is 13 residues long. The CDR3 coding sequence is TGTGCCAGCAGTTACTTGGTATCCTACGAGCAGTACTTC. This sequence encodes CASSYLVSYEQYF.

This clonotype was seen a few times. The J gene is TRBJ2-4, the V gene TRBV25-1, with a tentative D call TRBD2 (7 bases). Germline assignment: CDR1 MGHDK and CDR2 SYGVNS. V dropped 7 bases and J dropped 9 bases, with 16 bases sitting between them. This CDR3 is built from 13 residues. CDR3 sequence (DNA): TGTGCCAGCACGGGGGCGGGAGTGGGCATTCAGTACTTC. It is translated as CASTGAGVGIQYF.

The sample holds many counts of this clonotype. The genes are TRBV11-2 and TRBJ2-7; tentatively, D is TRBD1 (5 bases). V lost 0 bases, J lost 5 bases, and 8 bases lay in between. From germline, CDR1 is SGHAT and CDR2 FQNNGV. The CDR3 has 13 residues. The CDR3 DNA is TGTGCCAGCAGCTTAGAACAGGTGAACGAGCAGTACTTC. Its translation is CASSLEQVNEQYF.

This chain joins TRBV6-1 and TRBJ2-7, with a possible D match to TRBD2 (6 bases). V lost 4 bases to trimming and J lost 1 base, with 11 bases between them. CDR1 and CDR2 from the germline V gene are MNHNS and SASEGT. The CDR3 sequence is 14 residues long. The CDR3: CASSGTEGSYEQYF. CDR3 in DNA: TGTGCCAGCAGTGGGACGGAGGGTTCCTACGAGCAGTACTTC.

The chain recombines TRBV2 with TRBJ2-5, with a possible D match to TRBD2 (6 bases). Trimming removed 7 bases at V and 2 bases at J, with 20 bases between. The CDR3 runs 16 residues. Germline CDR1 and CDR2: SNHLY and FYNNEI. CDR3 DNA sequence: TGTGCCAGCACGTCCCTGGGTGCGGCGGGGCAAGAGACCCAGTACTTC. The encoded protein is CASTSLGAAGQETQYF. Full variable domain (rest looked up from reference TRBV2 and TRBJ2-5): EPEVTQTPSHQVTQMGQEVILRCVPISNHLYFYWYRQILGQKVEFLVSFYNNEISEKSEIFDDQFSVERPDGSNFTLKIRSTKLEDSAMYFCASTSLGAAGQETQYFGPGTRLLVL.

On this clonotype: A read error may be the cause here, since a much bigger clone is one base away. The rearrangement uses TRBV11-2 and TRBJ1-2; 9 bases agree with TRBD1. Germline CDR1 and CDR2: SGHAT and FQNNGV. CDR3 length equals 15 residues. The V gene end was trimmed by 5 bases and the J gene end by 2 bases; junction bases not matched to a gene: 6. The CDR3 sequence: CASSHRTGENYGYTF. CDR3 nucleotide sequence: TGTGCCAGCAGCCACAGGACAGGGGAGAACTATGGCTACACCTTC.

This clonotype was observed at least ten times. The rearrangement uses TRBV28 and TRBJ2-7; the D is unclear. Germline V CDR1 and CDR2: MDHEN, SYDVKM. CDR3 length equals 11 residues. V was cut by 3 bases and J by 5 bases, with 5 bases left in between. CDR3 residues: CASSFFNEQYF. The CDR3 region has the DNA TGTGCCAGCAGTTTTTTCAACGAGCAGTACTTC. The variable domain in full, completed from reference TRBV28 and TRBJ2-7, reads DVKVTQSSRYLVKRTGEKVFLECVQDMDHENMFWYRQDPGLGLRLIYFSYDVKMKEKGDIPEGYSVSREKKERFSLILESASTNQTSMYLCASSFFNEQYFGPGTRLTVT.

This clonotype was counted many times. This chain uses TRBV7-8 with TRBJ1-2, with D possibly matching TRBD1 (6 bases). There are 13 residues in the CDR3. Germline V gene data show CDR1 as SGHVS and CDR2 as FQNEAQ. Between the trimmed V and J ends, which lost 5 bases and 8 bases, there was a span of 15 bases. The CDR3 bases are TGTGCCAGCAGCCACGTCGGGGGCGAAGGCTACACCTTC. Protein product: CASSHVGGEGYTF.

This clonotype was seen at least ten times. This rearrangement joins TRBV28 to TRBJ2-7; no firm D call. The CDR3 is made up of 12 amino acids. Trimming cost V 8 bases and J 2 bases, with 10 bases left between them. Looked up from germline, CDR1 is MDHEN and CDR2 is SYDVKM. CDR3 sequence reads: CASGSVTYEQYF. The CDR3 DNA reads TGTGCCAGCGGATCGGTAACCTACGAGCAGTACTTC.

This clonotype was detected many times. This CDR3 reads CASSDLSSYEQYF. The CDR3 region has the DNA TGTGCCAGCAGTGACCTGAGCTCCTACGAGCAGTACTTC. The chain links TRBV6-1 to TRBJ2-7; D ambiguous. Germline CDR1 MNHNS, CDR2 SASEGT. This CDR3 has 13 amino acids. Trimming shortened V by 3 bases and J by 0 bases, and 6 bases separated the two germline ends.

The chain uses TRBV6-1 and TRBJ1-1, with D unresolved. Germline V CDR1 and CDR2: MNHNS, SASEGT. There are 14 residues in the CDR3. V lost 6 bases and J 5 bases, leaving 16 bases between the germline ends. The CDR3 DNA reads TGTGCCAGCAGCAAAGGGTCGTCGTATACTGAAGCTTTCTTT. Its protein is CASSKGSSYTEAFF.

The rearrangement joins TRBV7-2 to TRBJ1-1; TRBD1 is a possible D gene (5 bases). The V gene lost 2 bases and the J gene lost 1 base, with 14 bases spanning the gap. This CDR3 contains 16 residues. Looked up from germline, CDR1 is SGHTA and CDR2 is FQGNSA. The chain's CDR3 is CASSLPGRASNTEAFF. In nucleotides, the CDR3 is TGTGCCAGCAGCTTACCGGGACGGGCATCGAACACTGAAGCTTTCTTT. Using reference TRBV7-2 and TRBJ1-1 for the parts outside the CDR3, the full variable domain is GAGVSQSPSNKVTEKGKDVELRCDPISGHTALYWYRQSLGQGLEFLIYFQGNSAPDKSGLPSDRFSAERTGGSVSTLTIQRTQQEDSAVYLCASSLPGRASNTEAFFGQGTRLTVV.

This clonotype was counted at least ten times. One junction end does not reproduce the germline sequence, and a read error may be involved. The chain is built from TRBV15 and TRBJ2-7; possibly TRBD1 for D (6 bases). Germline CDR1 LNHNV, CDR2 YYDKDF (reference sequence). This CDR3 spans 13 amino acids. CDR3 loop: CATSRSRDIVPHF. The CDR3, as DNA: TGTGCCACCAGCAGGAGCCGGGACATCGTTCCGCACTTC.

V gene TRBV15 combines with J gene TRBJ2-2; D uncertain. There are 14 residues in the CDR3. The V end lost 5 bases, the J end lost 1 base, and 8 bases lay between the germline ends. Per germline, CDR1 LNHNV and CDR2 YYDKDF (reference sequence). The CDR3 DNA reads TGTGCCACCAGCTTGGGGATGAACACCGGGGAGCTGTTTTTT. Amino acid sequence: CATSLGMNTGELFF. Full variable domain (remainder filled in from reference TRBV15 and TRBJ2-2): DAMVIQNPRYQVTQFGKPVTLSCSQTLNHNVMYWYQQKSSQAPKLLFHYYDKDFNNEADTPDNFQSRRPNTSFCFLDIRSPGLGDTAMYLCATSLGMNTGELFFGEGSRLTVL.

V and J are TRBV18 and TRBJ2-7; D ambiguous. V was pared by 2 bases and J by 6 bases, with 8 bases between. The CDR3 consists of 12 residues. Per germline, CDR1 KGHSH and CDR2 LQKENI. CDR3 DNA sequence: TGTGCCAGCTCACCAGAGGTTGGCGAGCAGTACTTC. This gives the protein CASSPEVGEQYF.

The chain recombines TRBV28 with TRBJ2-7; 9 bases are a match to TRBD1. Germline V gene lookup returns CDR1 MDHEN and CDR2 SYDVKM. The CDR3 has 15 residues. The J segment lost 4 bases and the V segment lost 6 bases, leaving 10 bases of the junction unmatched. CDR3 sequence reads: CASSSAGTGRYEQYF. DNA of the CDR3: TGTGCCAGCAGCTCCGCCGGGACAGGGCGATACGAGCAGTACTTC.

On this clonotype: This may be a read error, as it is one base from a much larger clone. Because it lacks the conserved phenylalanine or tryptophan at the end, this CDR3 is likely a read error. The chain employs TRBV12-3 or TRBV12-4 and TRBJ1-5; D is uncertain. CDR3 length: 15 amino acids. In nucleotides, the CDR3 is TGTGCCAGCAGTTTAGGACAACATAGCCATCAGCCCCAGCATGTT. This encodes CASSLGQHSHQPQHV.